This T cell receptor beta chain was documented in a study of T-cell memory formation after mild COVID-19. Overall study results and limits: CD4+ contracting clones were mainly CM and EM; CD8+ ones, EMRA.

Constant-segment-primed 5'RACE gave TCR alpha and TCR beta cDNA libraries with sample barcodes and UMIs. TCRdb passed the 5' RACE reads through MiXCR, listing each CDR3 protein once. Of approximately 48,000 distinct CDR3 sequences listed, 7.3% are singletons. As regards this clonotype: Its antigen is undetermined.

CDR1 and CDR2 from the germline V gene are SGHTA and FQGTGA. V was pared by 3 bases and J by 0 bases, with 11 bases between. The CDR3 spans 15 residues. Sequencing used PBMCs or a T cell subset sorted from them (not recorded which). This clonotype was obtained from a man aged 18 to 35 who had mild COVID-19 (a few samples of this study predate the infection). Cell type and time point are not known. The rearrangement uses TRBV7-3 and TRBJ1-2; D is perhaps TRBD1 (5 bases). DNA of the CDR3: TGTGCCAGCAGCTTGGGGCCAGACTCTAACTATGGCTACACCTTC. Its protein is CASSLGPDSNYGYTF.